These T cell receptor beta chains were read from a single sample in a study of Ad26.COV2.S vaccination and SARS-CoV-2 variants. The repertoire was sequenced with immunoSEQ multiplex PCR; TCRdb's copy has only in-frame clones and lacks some. This sample has some 330,000 clones, with 85% to 90% found just once. Sequencing was performed on peripheral blood, taken in a trial of Ad26.COV2.S vaccine versus placebo. Receptors originate from a person aged 18-60 years who received the Ad26.COV2.S COVID-19 vaccine or a placebo. The CDR3 runs from the conserved cysteine through the conserved F or W. A D gene is named only where the DNA matches it firmly. The size field is filled for only some rows; it gives once, few, many or a size class.

D: TRBD1
J: TRBJ1-1
V: TRBV18
size: once
CDR3: CASSPNTGGTEAFF
DNA: TGTGCCAGCTCACCGAATACAGGGGGCACTGAAGCTTTCTTT

D: .
J: TRBJ2-1
V: TRBV4-3
size: .
CDR3: CASSQDSAGASYNEQFF
DNA: TGCGCCAGCAGCCAAGATTCGGCGGGGGCATCCTACAATGAGCAGTTCTTC

D: TRBD2
J: TRBJ2-5
V: TRBV4-3
size: .
CDR3: CASSQARLAGGPRETQYF
DNA: TGCGCCAGCAGCCAAGCCCGACTAGCGGGGGGACCACGAGAGACCCAGTACTTC

D: .
J: TRBJ1-2
V: TRBV7-9
size: .
CDR3: CASSLGVLDSGGYTF
DNA: TGTGCCAGCAGCTTAGGAGTTTTGGACTCTGGGGGCTACACCTTC

D: .
J: TRBJ2-7
V: TRBV5-1
size: few
CDR3: CASSRDSAYEQYF
DNA: TGCGCCAGCAGCCGAGACAGCGCCTACGAGCAGTACTTC

D: .
J: TRBJ2-3
V: TRBV9
size: once
CDR3: CASSRSSSTDTQYF
DNA: TGTGCCAGCAGCCGATCCTCTAGCACAGATACGCAGTATTTT

D: .
J: TRBJ2-3
V: TRBV24-1
size: .
CDR3: CATSDPYDSSTDTQYF
DNA: TGTGCCACCAGTGACCCATATGACAGCTCCACAGATACGCAGTATTTT

D: .
J: TRBJ1-2
V: TRBV20-1
size: .
CDR3: CSASRRYGLYGYTF
DNA: TGCAGTGCTAGTCGAAGATATGGACTCTATGGCTACACCTTC

D: .
J: TRBJ1-1
V: TRBV6-6
size: .
CDR3: CASRDNGVLDTEAFF
DNA: TGTGCCAGCAGGGATAACGGGGTGTTGGACACTGAAGCTTTCTTT

D: .
J: TRBJ1-1
V: TRBV5-1
size: .
CDR3: CASSSWTVNTEAFF
DNA: TGCGCCAGCAGCTCCTGGACAGTGAACACTGAAGCTTTCTTT

D: .
J: TRBJ1-1
V: TRBV4-2
size: once
CDR3: CASREVKRNTEAFF
DNA: TGTGCCAGCAGGGAGGTCAAAAGGAACACTGAAGCTTTCTTT

D: .
J: TRBJ1-3
V: TRBV30
size: .
CDR3: CAWRVGAGNTIYF
DNA: TGTGCCTGGAGAGTGGGGGCTGGAAACACCATATATTTT

D: .
J: TRBJ1-2
V: TRBV19
size: .
CDR3: CASKEGTNYGYTF
DNA: TGTGCCAGTAAGGAGGGTACTAACTATGGCTACACCTTC

D: .
J: TRBJ1-2
V: TRBV18
size: .
CDR3: CASSPSANYGYTF
DNA: TGTGCCAGCTCACCCTCCGCTAACTATGGCTACACCTTC

D: TRBD1
J: TRBJ2-2
V: TRBV7-9
size: once
CDR3: CASSSQAGTGDTGELFF
DNA: TGTGCCAGCAGCTCCCAGGCGGGGACAGGGGACACCGGGGAGCTGTTTTTT

D: TRBD1
J: TRBJ2-2
V: TRBV30
size: once
CDR3: CAWQGAPGELFF
DNA: TGTGCCTGGCAGGGGGCCCCCGGGGAGCTGTTTTTT

D: TRBD1
J: TRBJ2-7
V: TRBV19
size: .
CDR3: CASSSGQAVSEQYF
DNA: TGTGCCAGTAGTAGCGGACAGGCTGTCTCGGAGCAGTACTTC

D: .
J: TRBJ1-1
V: TRBV30
size: .
CDR3: CAWIISGREAFF
DNA: TGTGCCTGGATCATCTCAGGCAGGGAAGCTTTCTTT

D: TRBD1
J: TRBJ1-1
V: TRBV11-3
size: .
CDR3: CASRMDRSTEAFF
DNA: TGTGCCAGCAGGATGGACAGGTCCACTGAAGCTTTCTTT

D: TRBD1
J: TRBJ1-4
V: TRBV3-1/TRBV3-2
size: .
CDR3: CASSQEGQSNEKLFF
DNA: TGTGCCAGCAGCCAAGAGGGACAGTCTAATGAAAAACTGTTTTTT

D: .
J: TRBJ1-2
V: TRBV27
size: .
CDR3: CASSFGREGYGYTF
DNA: TGTGCCAGCAGTTTCGGAAGGGAGGGCTATGGCTACACCTTC

D: .
J: TRBJ1-2
V: TRBV5-1
size: .
CDR3: CASSPGLSANYGYTF
DNA: TGCGCCAGCAGTCCCGGACTCTCAGCTAACTATGGCTACACCTTC

D: TRBD2
J: TRBJ2-2
V: TRBV9
size: .
CDR3: CASSLRGAENTGELFF
DNA: TGTGCCAGCAGCTTGCGGGGGGCCGAGAACACCGGGGAGCTGTTTTTT

D: .
J: TRBJ2-7
V: TRBV7-9
size: few
CDR3: CASSHGRDSYEQYF
DNA: TGTGCCAGCAGCCACGGACGGGACTCCTACGAGCAGTACTTC

D: .
J: TRBJ1-4
V: TRBV4-3
size: .
CDR3: CASSQAEGEKLFF
DNA: TGCGCCAGCAGCCAAGCCGAGGGCGAAAAACTGTTTTTT

D: TRBD1
J: TRBJ1-1
V: TRBV2
size: .
CDR3: CASSDQGQRRGAFF
DNA: TGTGCCAGCAGTGATCAGGGACAGAGGAGGGGAGCTTTCTTT

D: .
J: TRBJ1-1
V: TRBV5-6
size: few
CDR3: CASSFPGDPNTEAFF
DNA: TGTGCCAGCAGCTTCCCAGGGGACCCGAACACTGAAGCTTTCTTT

D: TRBD2
J: TRBJ2-2
V: TRBV5-6
size: once
CDR3: CASSSYSGNTAGELFF
DNA: TGTGCCAGCAGCTCTTATAGCGGGAATACTGCCGGGGAGCTGTTTTTT

D: .
J: TRBJ2-5
V: TRBV4-1
size: .
CDR3: CASSQVLREETQYF
DNA: TGCGCCAGCAGCCAAGTCCTCAGGGAAGAGACCCAGTACTTC

D: .
J: TRBJ1-5
V: TRBV6-2/TRBV6-3
size: .
CDR3: CASSGLSNQPQHF
DNA: TGTGCCAGCAGTGGACTGAGCAATCAGCCCCAGCATTTT

D: .
J: TRBJ2-3
V: TRBV2
size: .
CDR3: CASSELGTQYF
DNA: TGTGCCAGCAGTGAACTAGGTACGCAGTATTTT